The 24 T cell receptor beta chains below were found in one sample sequenced in a study of blood T cell repertoires in COVID-19 (TCRdb year 2020). Libraries were built with the immunoSEQ multiplex PCR assay. TCRdb provides this immuneACCESS table in a form limited to in-frame rearrangements. Some clones are lacking; in checked studies, under half of them reflect an unresolved V gene, and why the rest are absent is not known. For this sample there are about 74,000 clones; over 70% appear just once. The ten largest account for 21% of the sample. Specimen: peripheral blood. These TCRs come from a man in his sixties or seventies with acute or convalescent COVID-19.

This clone has more than one count but fewer than ten. In DNA form, the CDR3 reads TGTGCCAGCAGCTTAAGGGGTCAGAGCTCCTACAATGAGCAGTTCTTC. Amino acids: CASSLRGQSSYNEQFF. This chain joins TRBV5-4 and TRBJ2-1; tentative D call: TRBD1 (5 bases). The CDR3 loop spans 16 amino acids. V lost 2 bases to trimming and J lost 0 bases, with 12 bases between them. Germline loops: CDR1 SGHNT, CDR2 YYREEE (reference sequence).

V gene TRBV5-1 combines with J gene TRBJ2-7; D is unclear. The CDR3 sequence is 16 residues long. Trimming left V 0 bases short and J 2 bases short, with 15 bases between. CDR1 and CDR2 from the germline V gene are SGHRS and YFSETQ. CDR3 protein: CASSLAGSLVPYEQYF. The DNA for the CDR3 is TGCGCCAGCAGCTTGGCTGGTTCGCTAGTCCCCTACGAGCAGTACTTC. Full variable domain (remainder filled in from reference TRBV5-1 and TRBJ2-7): KAGVTQTPRYLIKTRGQQVTLSCSPISGHRSVSWYQQTPGQGLQFLFEYFSETQRNKGNFPGRFSGRQFSNSRSEMNVSTLELGDSALYLCASSLAGSLVPYEQYFGPGTRLTVT.

This chain uses TRBV29-1 with TRBJ2-2, with TRBD1 matching 9 bases. Per the germline V gene, CDR1 is SQVTM and CDR2 is ANQGSEA. With 7 bases clipped from V and 0 bases from J, the junction kept 3 bases outside the gene matches. This CDR3 contains 14 residues. DNA of the CDR3: TGCAGCGGTAGACAGGGGGCGAACACCGGGGAGCTGTTTTTT. Its protein is CSGRQGANTGELFF.

This sequence joins TRBV15 and TRBJ2-5; D might be TRBD1 (6 bases). The V gene's germline CDR1 is LNHNV and CDR2 YYDKDF (reference sequence). The CDR3 totals 15 residues. With 5 bases removed from V and 5 bases from J, the gap between germline ends came to 18 bases. In nucleotides, the CDR3 is TGTGCCACCAGCGGTAGGAACAGGGAACGGGAGACCCAGTACTTC. Protein product: CATSGRNRERETQYF.

This chain links TRBV19 with TRBJ2-7; tentatively, D is TRBD2 (6 bases). Germline V gene lookup returns CDR1 LNHDA and CDR2 SQIVND (reference sequence). The CDR3 loop spans 13 amino acids. The V and J ends lost 3 bases and 6 bases respectively, with 12 bases between them. This chain's CDR3 is CASSIGGGSEQYF. The CDR3 bases are TGTGCCAGTAGTATTGGTGGAGGGTCCGAGCAGTACTTC.

The chain combines TRBV24-1 with TRBJ2-1; TRBD2 matches at 10 bases. Germline CDR1 is KGHDR and CDR2 is SFDVKD. CDR3 length: 17 residues. The junction had 10 bases not matched to a gene; V was cut back by 3 bases and J by 6 bases. The CDR3 protein is CATSDPPGLAEPNEQFF. The DNA for the CDR3 is TGTGCCACCAGTGATCCCCCCGGACTAGCGGAGCCCAATGAGCAGTTCTTC.

The rearrangement uses TRBV29-1 and TRBJ2-1, with 8 bases fitting TRBD2. The CDR3 runs to 13 residues. The germline V gene has CDR1 SQVTM and CDR2 ANQGSEA. V gave up 5 bases and J gave up 9 bases; unmatched junction bases: 9. Written as DNA, the CDR3 is TGCAGCGTTCAAGCGGGAGTCGGGGGTGAGCAGTTCTTC. Residues: CSVQAGVGGEQFF.

V gene TRBV14 combines with J gene TRBJ1-1, with D possibly TRBD1 on 5 matching bases. This CDR3 is built from 14 residues. V gave up 4 bases and J gave up 4 bases, with 13 bases separating them. The V gene's germline CDR1 is SGHDN and CDR2 FVKESK. The CDR3 DNA reads TGTGCCAGCAGCCGCCAGGGATCGGGCACTGAAGCTTTCTTT. This encodes CASSRQGSGTEAFF.

This clone was seen a few times. The chain couples TRBV7-9 to TRBJ2-7, with 12 bases identical to TRBD2. CDR3 length: 15 residues. Trimming at V came to 4 bases and at J to 2 bases, leaving 3 bases not matched to a gene. The germline CDR1 and CDR2 sequences are SEHNR and FQNEAQ (reference sequence). The CDR3 protein is CASSSRTSGAYEQYF. In DNA form, the CDR3 reads TGTGCCAGCAGCTCCCGGACTAGCGGGGCCTACGAGCAGTACTTC.

The chain couples TRBV11-3 to TRBJ2-5; 14 bases fit TRBD2. The germline V gene has CDR1 SGHNT and CDR2 YENEEA. The CDR3 has 17 amino acids. J lost 4 bases, V lost 4 bases, and 8 bases had no gene match. For the CDR3, the DNA is TGTGCCAGCAGCTCGGGACTAGCGGGAGCTGGGGGAGAGACCCAGTACTTC. It translates to CASSSGLAGAGGETQYF.

This clone was observed a handful of times. This chain uses TRBV7-2 with TRBJ2-7, with TRBD2 matching 10 bases. Germline CDR1 reads SGHTA; CDR2 reads FQGNSA. Losses at the gene ends were 4 bases for V and 7 bases for J; bases not matched to a gene: 13. CDR3 length: 16 residues. CDR3 region: CASSSAGSGRVGEQYF. DNA of the CDR3: TGTGCCAGCAGCTCGGCGGGGAGCGGGAGGGTTGGGGAGCAGTACTTC.

This chain connects TRBV27 to TRBJ1-6; TRBD1 is a possible D gene (6 bases). This CDR3 is 14 amino acids long. Germline CDR1 MNHEY, CDR2 SMNVEV (reference sequence). Trimming shortened V by 4 bases and J by 5 bases, and 9 bases separated the two germline ends. The CDR3 coding sequence is TGTGCCAGCAGTTGGGACACAGATAATTCACCCCTCCACTTT. Amino acid sequence: CASSWDTDNSPLHF.

The CDR3 loop is CASSHGQRNTEAFF. The CDR3 DNA reads as TGTGCCAGCAGCCACGGACAGAGGAACACTGAAGCTTTCTTT. This chain joins TRBV3-1 (or the pseudogene TRBV3-2) and TRBJ1-1, with D possibly TRBD1 on 6 matching bases. Germline loops: CDR1 LGHDT, CDR2 YNNKEL (reference sequence). V was shortened by 3 bases and J by 1 base, with 9 bases between the two germline ends. There are 14 residues in the CDR3.

V gene TRBV4-3 combines with J gene TRBJ2-1; 13 nucleotides agree with TRBD2. The CDR3 extends over 18 amino acids. The V segment lost 0 bases and the J segment 7 bases; nucleotides outside the gene matches: 9. The germline CDR1 and CDR2 sequences are LGHNA and YSLEER. The CDR3 nucleotides are TGCGCCAGCAGCCAAGATTCAGGGGGACTAGCGGGATTGAATGAGCAGTTCTTC. Its protein is CASSQDSGGLAGLNEQFF.

The rearrangement uses TRBV6-5 and TRBJ1-1, with a possible D match to TRBD1 (5 bases). The CDR3 loop spans 13 amino acids. Germline lookup yields CDR1 MNHEY and CDR2 SVGAGI. Trimming removed 0 bases at V and 10 bases at J, with 12 bases between. CDR3 coding DNA: TGTGCCAGCAGTTACTCGGCAGGGTGGGGAGCTTTCTTT. This encodes CASSYSAGWGAFF.

This chain uses TRBV7-3 with TRBJ1-4; 7 nucleotides agree with TRBD1. This CDR3 region has 15 residues. J lost 3 bases, V lost 0 bases, and 1 base had no gene match. Per germline, CDR1 SGHTA and CDR2 FQGTGA. CDR3 nucleotides: TGTGCCAGCAGCTTAACGGGACAGTCTAATGAAAAACTGTTTTTT. Protein: CASSLTGQSNEKLFF.

This clone was counted only a few times. The gene calls are TRBV2 and TRBJ1-2; the D is unclear. Trimming shortened V by 5 bases and J by 8 bases, and 12 bases separated the two germline ends. CDR3 size: 12 residues. Germline lookup yields CDR1 SNHLY and CDR2 FYNNEI. CDR3 bases: TGTGCCAGCAGTTACAGTGCGTGGGGCTACACCTTC. Translation: CASSYSAWGYTF.

The rearrangement uses TRBV28 and TRBJ2-7; D ambiguous. The CDR3 covers 13 residues. CDR1 MDHEN and CDR2 SYDVKM come from the germline V gene. V was shortened by 3 bases and J by 5 bases, with 11 bases between the two germline ends. The CDR3, as DNA: TGTGCCAGCAGTTTTGTCTCCCGGGACGAGCAGTACTTC. The encoded protein is CASSFVSRDEQYF.

The chain has TRBV27 and TRBJ2-1; possibly TRBD1 for D (5 bases). Per the germline V gene, CDR1 is MNHEY and CDR2 is SMNVEV (reference sequence). This CDR3 has 19 amino acids. V lost 5 bases, J lost 1 base, and 24 bases lay in between. CDR3 sequence reads: CASSPRPQARDLSYNEQFF. In nucleotides, the CDR3 is TGTGCCAGCAGTCCTAGACCTCAGGCCAGGGATTTGTCCTACAATGAGCAGTTCTTC.

This chain joins TRBV14 and TRBJ2-2; D uncertain. The CDR3 sequence is 13 residues long. The germline V and J ends were trimmed by 3 bases and 4 bases, with 6 bases remaining between them. From germline, CDR1 is SGHDN and CDR2 FVKESK. The CDR3 region is CASSHRTTGELFF. CDR3 nucleotide sequence: TGTGCCAGCAGCCATAGAACCACCGGGGAGCTGTTTTTT.

The V gene is TRBV6-5, the J gene TRBJ1-1; TRBD1 aligns across 9 bases. Germline values: CDR1 MNHEY, CDR2 SVGAGI. The CDR3 loop spans 15 amino acids. After removal of 7 bases from V and 4 bases from J, the junction contained 10 bases not matched to a gene. As DNA, the CDR3 is TGTGCCAGCACCCCGGGACAGGGAAGAGGCACTGAAGCTTTCTTT. Encoded protein: CASTPGQGRGTEAFF.

Comments on this clone: Mismatch with germline at one junction end may stem from a read error. The chain combines TRBV11-2 with TRBJ2-7; 7 nucleotides agree with TRBD1. This CDR3 region has 11 residues. CDR1 is SGHAT, CDR2 FQNNGV, per germline. The CDR3 DNA reads TGTGCCAGCAGCTCGGGACAGCTAGAACACTTC. Encoded protein: CASSSGQLEHF.

The gene calls are TRBV10-3 and TRBJ1-3; D remains ambiguous. This CDR3 has 13 residues. Between the trimmed V and J ends, which lost 5 bases and 4 bases, there was a span of 9 bases. Germline-derived CDR1 and CDR2 are ENHRY and SYGVKD. CDR3 protein: CAISPGVGNTIYF. Written as DNA, the CDR3 is TGTGCCATCAGTCCGGGAGTCGGAAACACCATATATTTT.

The rearrangement links TRBV5-1 to TRBJ1-1; no firm D call. The CDR3 has 14 amino acids. The germline V gene encodes CDR1 SGHRS and CDR2 YFSETQ. Trimming left V 1 base short and J 2 bases short, with 9 bases between. CDR3 loop: CASSLTHPNTEAFF. The CDR3 coding sequence is TGCGCCAGCAGCTTGACACATCCCAACACTGAAGCTTTCTTT.